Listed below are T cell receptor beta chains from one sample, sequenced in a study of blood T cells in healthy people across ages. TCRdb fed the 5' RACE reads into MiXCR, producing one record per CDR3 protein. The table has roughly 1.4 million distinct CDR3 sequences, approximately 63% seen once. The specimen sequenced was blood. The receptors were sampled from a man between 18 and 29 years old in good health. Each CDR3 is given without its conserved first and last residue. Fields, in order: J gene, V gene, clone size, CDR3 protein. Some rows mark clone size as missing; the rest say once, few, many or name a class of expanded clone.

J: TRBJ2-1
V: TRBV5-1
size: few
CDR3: ASSRRQGPYNEQF

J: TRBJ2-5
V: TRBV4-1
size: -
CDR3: ASSHRRAETQY

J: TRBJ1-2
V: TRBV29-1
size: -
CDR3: SGSGGVGMHGYT

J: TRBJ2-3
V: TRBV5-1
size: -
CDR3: ASSLGTASDTQY

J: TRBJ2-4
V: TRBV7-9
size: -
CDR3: ASNLGGKDKNIQY

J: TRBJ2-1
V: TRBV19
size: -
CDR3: ASSTLPSGRKF

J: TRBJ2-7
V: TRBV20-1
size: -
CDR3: SAKGPSLYEQY

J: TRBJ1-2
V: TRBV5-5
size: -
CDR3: ASSHGTGGVNYGYT

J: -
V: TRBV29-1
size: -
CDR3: SVTGRAEGDEQY

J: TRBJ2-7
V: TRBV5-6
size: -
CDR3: ASSSLLAGGLNSYEQY

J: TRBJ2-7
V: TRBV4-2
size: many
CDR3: ASSQDQNGGTDEQY

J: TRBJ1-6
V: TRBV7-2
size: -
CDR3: ASSSFDSYNSPLH

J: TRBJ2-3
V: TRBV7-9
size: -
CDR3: ASRPRVADTQY

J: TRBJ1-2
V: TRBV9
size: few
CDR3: ASSGTRPPVLGHGYT

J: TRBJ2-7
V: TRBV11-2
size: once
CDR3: ASSILVGEQY